These T cell receptor beta chains were read from a single sample in a study of T cell responses to AZD1222 COVID-19 vaccine. Clones were read by immunoSEQ multiplex PCR, and TCRdb kept only the in-frame ones, dropping some. The sample has 130,000 to 150,000 clones; 75% to 85% are singletons. The sequencing used peripheral blood, collected on day 0 of MenACWY control vaccination. These receptors came from an adult in good health. Both conserved end residues are part of each CDR3. The D gene is left open where the match is weak. Clone size is shown for a subset of rows, as once, few, many or a class of expanded clone.

cdr3_nt: TGTGCCAGCAGCCCAAGGGGTACCGGGGAGCTGTTTTTT
cdr3_aa: CASSPRGTGELFF
d_call: -
clone_size: -
j_call: TRBJ2-2
v_call: TRBV6-5

cdr3_nt: TGTGCCAGCAGTTTAGTCCCGGGAATGGTAACCTTC
cdr3_aa: CASSLVPGMVTF
d_call: -
clone_size: few
j_call: TRBJ1-2
v_call: TRBV12-3/TRBV12-4

cdr3_nt: TGCGCCAGCAGCCAGACGGGACTCGGGGGTCAGCCCCAGCATTTT
cdr3_aa: CASSQTGLGGQPQHF
d_call: -
clone_size: -
j_call: TRBJ1-5
v_call: TRBV4-1

cdr3_nt: TGTGCCAGCAGCTTGGACCCACAAGAGACCCAGTACTTC
cdr3_aa: CASSLDPQETQYF
d_call: -
clone_size: -
j_call: TRBJ2-5
v_call: TRBV5-4

cdr3_nt: TGTGCCAGTAGTCGAGGGACAGGGGGCGGAAGCAATCAGCCCCAGCATTTT
cdr3_aa: CASSRGTGGGSNQPQHF
d_call: TRBD1
clone_size: -
j_call: TRBJ1-5
v_call: TRBV19

cdr3_nt: TGTGCCAGCAGTGAAGTAAGGGGGGGGAATCAGCCCCAGCATTTT
cdr3_aa: CASSEVRGGNQPQHF
d_call: -
clone_size: -
j_call: TRBJ1-5
v_call: TRBV2

cdr3_nt: TGTGCCAGCAGCTTGTATGGGGGGACCCAAGAGACCCAGTACTTC
cdr3_aa: CASSLYGGTQETQYF
d_call: -
clone_size: -
j_call: TRBJ2-5
v_call: TRBV5-4

cdr3_nt: TGTGCCAGCAGCCAACAGTCCTATGGCTACACCTTC
cdr3_aa: CASSQQSYGYTF
d_call: -
clone_size: -
j_call: TRBJ1-2
v_call: TRBV14

cdr3_nt: TGTGCCAGCAGCAGGCAGGGCTACGAGCAGTACTTC
cdr3_aa: CASSRQGYEQYF
d_call: -
clone_size: -
j_call: TRBJ2-7
v_call: TRBV7-6

cdr3_nt: TGTGCCAGTAGTCCAACCGGCCGAGGGAATCAGCCCCAGCATTTT
cdr3_aa: CASSPTGRGNQPQHF
d_call: -
clone_size: -
j_call: TRBJ1-5
v_call: TRBV19

cdr3_nt: TGTGCCAGCTCACCTCCCTCAGGGTTTTCGGGAAACACCATATATTTT
cdr3_aa: CASSPPSGFSGNTIYF
d_call: -
clone_size: -
j_call: TRBJ1-3
v_call: TRBV18

cdr3_nt: TGCGCCAGCAGCACCGGGACTGGAGCGGGATACAATGAGCAGTTCTTC
cdr3_aa: CASSTGTGAGYNEQFF
d_call: TRBD2
clone_size: -
j_call: TRBJ2-1
v_call: TRBV5-1

cdr3_nt: TGCAGCGTTGAAGACCCGGACAGGGGTTGGTATGAGCAGTTCTTC
cdr3_aa: CSVEDPDRGWYEQFF
d_call: TRBD1
clone_size: -
j_call: TRBJ2-1
v_call: TRBV29-1

cdr3_nt: TGTGCCAGTTTGACAGGGGCGGGAACTGAAGCTTTCTTT
cdr3_aa: CASLTGAGTEAFF
d_call: TRBD1
clone_size: -
j_call: TRBJ1-1
v_call: TRBV12-3/TRBV12-4

cdr3_nt: TGTGCCAGCACCTCCGGGGGGTTTTTGGGAAATCAGCCCCAGCATTTT
cdr3_aa: CASTSGGFLGNQPQHF
d_call: -
clone_size: -
j_call: TRBJ1-5
v_call: TRBV2

cdr3_nt: TGCGCCAGCAGCCAAGCCCTAGGCCGTAGCTCCTATAATTCACCCCTCCACTTT
cdr3_aa: CASSQALGRSSYNSPLHF
d_call: -
clone_size: -
j_call: TRBJ1-6
v_call: TRBV4-1

cdr3_nt: TGTGCCAGCTCACCGACTCGGGAAAATGGAAACACCATATATTTT
cdr3_aa: CASSPTRENGNTIYF
d_call: -
clone_size: once
j_call: TRBJ1-3
v_call: TRBV18

cdr3_nt: TGTGCCAGCTCACTGGACTGGGGGTACCAAGAGACCCAGTACTTC
cdr3_aa: CASSLDWGYQETQYF
d_call: -
clone_size: -
j_call: TRBJ2-5
v_call: TRBV18

cdr3_nt: TGTGCCAGCAGCTTACCGCCGGGACAGATCTTCTCTGGGGCCAACGTCCTGACTTTC
cdr3_aa: CASSLPPGQIFSGANVLTF
d_call: TRBD1
clone_size: few
j_call: TRBJ2-6
v_call: TRBV7-9

cdr3_nt: TGCGCCAGCAGTCAATGGGGGGGAGAAGCTTTCTTT
cdr3_aa: CASSQWGGEAFF
d_call: -
clone_size: -
j_call: TRBJ1-1
v_call: TRBV23-1

cdr3_nt: TGTGCCAGCAGCCGGGACTGGGGCTACACCTTC
cdr3_aa: CASSRDWGYTF
d_call: -
clone_size: -
j_call: TRBJ1-2
v_call: TRBV6-6

cdr3_nt: TGTGCCAGCAGTCCAAGGGCAGGCAACTATGGCTACACCTTC
cdr3_aa: CASSPRAGNYGYTF
d_call: -
clone_size: once
j_call: TRBJ1-2
v_call: TRBV6-5

cdr3_nt: TGTGCCACCAGTGATCCGACAGGGGCGGTAGCGGGCAATCAGCCCCAGCATTTT
cdr3_aa: CATSDPTGAVAGNQPQHF
d_call: TRBD1
clone_size: -
j_call: TRBJ1-5
v_call: TRBV24-1

cdr3_nt: TGTGCCAGCAGCATTGAAGCAGCGGGGGCAGGCACCGGGGAGCTGTTTTTT
cdr3_aa: CASSIEAAGAGTGELFF
d_call: TRBD2
clone_size: few
j_call: TRBJ2-2
v_call: TRBV7-7

cdr3_nt: TGTGCCAGCAGCTTAGGGGGACAAGGCAATCAGCCCCAGCATTTT
cdr3_aa: CASSLGGQGNQPQHF
d_call: -
clone_size: -
j_call: TRBJ1-5
v_call: TRBV11-2

cdr3_nt: TGTGCCAGCACCGATCGGGACAGATACAATGAGCAGTTCTTC
cdr3_aa: CASTDRDRYNEQFF
d_call: TRBD1
clone_size: few
j_call: TRBJ2-1
v_call: TRBV11-2

cdr3_nt: TGTGCCAGCAGTGAACTACGGGCGAACACCGGGGAGCTGTTTTTT
cdr3_aa: CASSELRANTGELFF
d_call: -
clone_size: -
j_call: TRBJ2-2
v_call: TRBV2

cdr3_nt: TGTGCCAGCAGCTTGGCCGGGGGGGCGCTGACCCTGAAGCCTGAAGCTTTCTTT
cdr3_aa: CASSLAGGALTLKPEAFF
d_call: -
clone_size: -
j_call: TRBJ1-1
v_call: TRBV5-5

cdr3_nt: TGTGCCTGGAGTGTCGGACAGGGGAGCGGGGAGCTGTTTTTT
cdr3_aa: CAWSVGQGSGELFF
d_call: TRBD1
clone_size: -
j_call: TRBJ2-2
v_call: TRBV30

cdr3_nt: TGTGCCAGCAGTACCGGGCCCCTGGAGGCTTTCTTT
cdr3_aa: CASSTGPLEAFF
d_call: -
clone_size: -
j_call: TRBJ1-1
v_call: TRBV2

cdr3_nt: TGTGCCAGAGTACAGGGGAATGAGCAGTTCTTC
cdr3_aa: CARVQGNEQFF
d_call: TRBD1
clone_size: -
j_call: TRBJ2-1
v_call: TRBV5-6

cdr3_nt: TGTGCCAGCAGCCCCCGGGATTCGCAGTTCTTC
cdr3_aa: CASSPRDSQFF
d_call: -
clone_size: -
j_call: TRBJ2-1
v_call: TRBV7-9

cdr3_nt: TGTGCCAGCAGCCAAGTCGTTGAAACCAATGAAAAACTGTTTTTT
cdr3_aa: CASSQVVETNEKLFF
d_call: -
clone_size: -
j_call: TRBJ1-4
v_call: TRBV4-2

cdr3_nt: TGTGCCAGCAGTCCCAAGTGGACATCCACAGATACGCAGTATTTT
cdr3_aa: CASSPKWTSTDTQYF
d_call: -
clone_size: once
j_call: TRBJ2-3
v_call: TRBV6-5

cdr3_nt: TGTGCCAGCAGTTACTCGACAGACTATGGCTACACCTTC
cdr3_aa: CASSYSTDYGYTF
d_call: -
clone_size: -
j_call: TRBJ1-2
v_call: TRBV6-5

cdr3_nt: TGTGCCACCAGCAGAGGAGGAGGGGGCAGGGGTCCCCTCCACTTT
cdr3_aa: CATSRGGGGRGPLHF
d_call: TRBD1
clone_size: -
j_call: TRBJ1-6
v_call: TRBV15

cdr3_nt: TGTGCCTGGAGTGCAGCAGGGGCGAACACTGAAGCTTTCTTT
cdr3_aa: CAWSAAGANTEAFF
d_call: -
clone_size: -
j_call: TRBJ1-1
v_call: TRBV30

cdr3_nt: TGCGCCAGCAGTCGGGACCCCCAAGGGAACACTGAAGCTTTCTTT
cdr3_aa: CASSRDPQGNTEAFF
d_call: -
clone_size: -
j_call: TRBJ1-1
v_call: TRBV5-1

cdr3_nt: TGCAGTGCTAGTGGGGACGAGCCCAATCAGCCCCAGCATTTT
cdr3_aa: CSASGDEPNQPQHF
d_call: -
clone_size: -
j_call: TRBJ1-5
v_call: TRBV20-1

cdr3_nt: TGTGCCAGTAGTATAGTTCAGCGGCAGGGGGCGTATGGCTACACCTTC
cdr3_aa: CASSIVQRQGAYGYTF
d_call: TRBD1
clone_size: -
j_call: TRBJ1-2
v_call: TRBV19

cdr3_nt: TGCAGCGCCGAGGGGGCTAGCGGGGTGCTCGATACGCAGTATTTT
cdr3_aa: CSAEGASGVLDTQYF
d_call: TRBD2
clone_size: -
j_call: TRBJ2-3
v_call: TRBV29-1

cdr3_nt: TGCGCCAGCAGCTGGACTAGCGGGGGCTCCGGGGAGCTGTTTTTT
cdr3_aa: CASSWTSGGSGELFF
d_call: TRBD2
clone_size: -
j_call: TRBJ2-2
v_call: TRBV5-1

cdr3_nt: TGTGCCAGCAGGGGACTAGCGGGGCCCTACACCGGGGAGCTGTTTTTT
cdr3_aa: CASRGLAGPYTGELFF
d_call: TRBD2
clone_size: -
j_call: TRBJ2-2
v_call: TRBV5-6